The 2 T cell receptor beta chains listed next were all sequenced from one sample in a study of CD8+CD57+ T cells in acquired aplastic anemia. It was patients with CD8+CD57+ cell expansion by flow cytometry who were chosen for sequencing. Profiles of TCR beta VDJ and CDR3 were generated from a genomic DNA template. MiXCR was run by TCRdb on the reads, yielding one entry per CDR3 protein. The sample lists about 160,000 distinct CDR3 sequences; about 50% were seen once. Sequenced material: sorted CD4+, CD8+, or CD8+CD57+ T cells (not recorded which) from PBMCs. The receptors were sampled from a human donor with aplastic anemia.

The V gene is TRBV20-1, the J gene TRBJ1-5, with 8 bases fitting TRBD1. The CDR3 sequence is 14 residues long. V lost 3 bases and J lost 2; bases outside the gene matches: 3. Germline V lookup: CDR1 DFQATT, CDR2 SNEGSKA (reference sequence). DNA for the CDR3: TGCAGTGCTAGGATGACAGGGGGCAATCAGCCCCAGCATTTT. The encoded protein is CSARMTGGNQPQHF.

In the case of this clonotype: Since a much larger clone is just one base distant, this may be a read error. This rearrangement joins TRBV11-1 to TRBJ1-4; possibly TRBD1 for D (5 bases). The CDR3 totals 17 residues. The V end lost 7 bases, the J end lost 11 bases, and 29 bases lay between the germline ends. CDR1 SGHAT and CDR2 FQDESV come from the germline V gene (reference sequence). The CDR3 loop reads CASNSNRGLHFGGKLFF. The CDR3 DNA reads as TGTGCCAGCAACAGTAACCGGGGCTTACACTTCGGGGGGAAACTGTTTTTT. Filled out from reference TRBV11-1 and TRBJ1-4, the complete variable domain reads EAEVAQSPRYKITEKSQAVAFWCDPISGHATLYWYRQILGQGPELLVQFQDESVVDDSQLPKDRFSAERLKGVDSTLKIQPAELGDSAMYLCASNSNRGLHFGGKLFFGSGTQLSVL.